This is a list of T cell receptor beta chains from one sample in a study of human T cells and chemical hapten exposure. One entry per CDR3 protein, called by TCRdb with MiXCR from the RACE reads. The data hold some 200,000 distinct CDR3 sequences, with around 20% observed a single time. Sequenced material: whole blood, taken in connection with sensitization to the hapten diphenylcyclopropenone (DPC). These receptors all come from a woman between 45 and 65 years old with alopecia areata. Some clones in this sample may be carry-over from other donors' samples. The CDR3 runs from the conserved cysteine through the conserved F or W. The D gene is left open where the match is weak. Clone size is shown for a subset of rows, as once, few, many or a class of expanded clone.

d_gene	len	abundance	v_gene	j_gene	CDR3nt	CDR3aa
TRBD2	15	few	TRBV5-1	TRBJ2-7	TGCGCCAGCAGAAACGGGACTAGCGGTCGATACGAGCAGTACTTC	CASRNGTSGRYEQYF
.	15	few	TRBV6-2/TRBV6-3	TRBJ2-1	TGTGCCAGCAGCTTCGAGACAGGCTCCTACAATGAGCAGTTCTTC	CASSFETGSYNEQFF
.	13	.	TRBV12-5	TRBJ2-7	TGTGCTAGTGGTTACGTAAGGAATTACGAGCAGTACTTC	CASGYVRNYEQYF
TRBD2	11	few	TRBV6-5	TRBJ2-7	TGTGCCAGCAAAGAGCGGGGAGAGCAGTACTTC	CASKERGEQYF
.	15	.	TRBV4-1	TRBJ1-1	TGCGCCAGCAGCCAAGTCGGGGGAAGAGGGGCTGAAGCTTTCTTT	CASSQVGGRGAEAFF
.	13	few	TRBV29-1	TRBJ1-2	TGCAGCGTTGGGGGGATGGCCGACTATGGCTACACCTTC	CSVGGMADYGYTF
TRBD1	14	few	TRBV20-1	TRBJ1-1	TGCAGTGCTAGAGCCGCGGGACAGGGTCTAGAAGCTTTCTTT	CSARAAGQGLEAFF
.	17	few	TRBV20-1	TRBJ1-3	TGCAGTGCTAGAGACCCCTGGGAGTCTCTCTCTGGAAACACCATATATTTT	CSARDPWESLSGNTIYF
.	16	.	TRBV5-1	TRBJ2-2	TGCGCCAGCAGCTTTGGATCGGGCAAGAACACCGGGGAGCTGTTTTTT	CASSFGSGKNTGELFF
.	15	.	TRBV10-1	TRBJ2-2	TGCGCCAGCAGTGACGACTTGGCTGCCACCGGGGAGCTGTTTTTT	CASSDDLAATGELFF
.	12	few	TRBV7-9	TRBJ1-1	TGTGCCAGCAGCTTTAGGGGGGCTGAAGCTTTCTTT	CASSFRGAEAFF
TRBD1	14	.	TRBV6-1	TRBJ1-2	TGTGCCAGCAATCCGGGACAGGGGGCTCTCGCCTCCACCTTC	CASNPGQGALASTF
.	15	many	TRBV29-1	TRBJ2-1	TGCAGCGTTGCCGGTCTTGAGGTCCCCTACAATGAGCAGTTCTTC	CSVAGLEVPYNEQFF
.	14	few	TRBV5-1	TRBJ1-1	TGCGCCAGCAGCTTGGTGTCAGGGCTCACTGAAGCTTTCTTT	CASSLVSGLTEAFF
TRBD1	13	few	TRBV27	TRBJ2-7	TGTGCCAGCAGTTTATTACAGGGGTACGAGCAGTACTTC	CASSLLQGYEQYF
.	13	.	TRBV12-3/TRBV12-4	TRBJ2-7	TGTGCCAGCAGTCCCACCACTAGAGACGAGCAGTACTTC	CASSPTTRDEQYF
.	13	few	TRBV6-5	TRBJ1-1	TGTGCCAGCAGCAGGGGACGGGACACTGAAGCTTTCTTT	CASSRGRDTEAFF
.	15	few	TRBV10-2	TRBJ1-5	TGCGCCAGCAGTGAGTCCGCGTTGGCGAATCAGCCCCAGCATTTT	CASSESALANQPQHF
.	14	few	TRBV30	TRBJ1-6	TGTGCCTGGAGTGCCCAACCGGGGAATTCACCCCTCCACTTT	CAWSAQPGNSPLHF
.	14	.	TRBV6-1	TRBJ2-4	TGTGCCAGCAGTGAAGCTGGGGGTGTGATATTTCAGTACTTC	CASSEAGGVIFQYF
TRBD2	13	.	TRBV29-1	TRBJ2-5	TGCAGCGTTATCACTAGCGGGAGCGAGACCCAGTACTTC	CSVITSGSETQYF
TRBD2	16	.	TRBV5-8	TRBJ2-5	TGTGCCAGCAGGAAACCGACTAGCGGGTTCCAAGAGACCCAGTACTTC	CASRKPTSGFQETQYF
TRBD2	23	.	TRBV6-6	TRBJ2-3	TGTGCCAGCAGTGACACCTTCGCAGCACCCGGGACTAGCGGGAGAACGGGGGCAGATACGCAGTATTTT	CASSDTFAAPGTSGRTGADTQYF
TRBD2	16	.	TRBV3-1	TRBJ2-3	TGTGCCAGCAGCCAACTTGGCCTAGCGGGGACAGATACGCAGTATTTT	CASSQLGLAGTDTQYF
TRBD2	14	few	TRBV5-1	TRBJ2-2	TGCGCCAGCAGACTAGCGGAGTTCACCGGGGAGCTGTTTTTT	CASRLAEFTGELFF
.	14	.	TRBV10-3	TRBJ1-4	TGTGCCATCAGTGAAGGACCAACTAATGAAAAACTGTTTTTT	CAISEGPTNEKLFF
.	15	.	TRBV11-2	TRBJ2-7	TGTGCCAGCAGCTTATCTACGCCGATCCCCTACGAGCAGTACTTC	CASSLSTPIPYEQYF
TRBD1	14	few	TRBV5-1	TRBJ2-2	TGCGCCAGCAGCTTGGGGACAGGCCCCGGGGAGCTGTTTTTT	CASSLGTGPGELFF
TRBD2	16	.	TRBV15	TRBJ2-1	TGTGCCACCAGCAGAGATCGGACTAGCGGGCACAATGAGCAGTTCTTC	CATSRDRTSGHNEQFF
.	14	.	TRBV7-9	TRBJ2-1	TGTGCCAGCAGCTCCGGGAAATGGGAGGATGAGCAGTTCTTC	CASSSGKWEDEQFF
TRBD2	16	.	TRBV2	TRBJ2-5	TGTGCCAGCAGGGGCCAACTACTAGCGGAGCAAGAGACCCAGTACTTC	CASRGQLLAEQETQYF
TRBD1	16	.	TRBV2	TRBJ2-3	TGTGCCAGCAGTCCGCGGACAGGACCCCCAACAGATACGCAGTATTTT	CASSPRTGPPTDTQYF
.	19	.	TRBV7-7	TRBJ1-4	TGTGCCAGCAGTCAAGTTTTATGGGGGCGCGGCCCATCGAATGAAAAACTGTTTTTT	CASSQVLWGRGPSNEKLFF
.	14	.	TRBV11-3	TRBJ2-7	TGTGCCAGCAGCTTAGGTCGGGAGCCTAGGGAGCAGTACTTC	CASSLGREPREQYF
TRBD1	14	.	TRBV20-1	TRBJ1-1	TGCAGTGCTGGAAGGACAGGGGGAGATAGAAGAGCTTTCTTT	CSAGRTGGDRRAFF
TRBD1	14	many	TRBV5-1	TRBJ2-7	TGCGCCAGCAGCTCAAGACAGGGTCCCTACGAGCAGTACTTC	CASSSRQGPYEQYF
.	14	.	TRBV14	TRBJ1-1	TGTGCCAGCAGCCAAGTTTGGGGGCTAAGTGAAGCTTTCTTT	CASSQVWGLSEAFF